What follows are 29 T cell receptor beta chains derived from one specimen sequenced in a study of T cell repertoires in cytomegalovirus infection (dated by TCRdb to about 2019). Sequencing relied on an Illumina HiSeq 1500. Using fastp at Q25 and MiXCR, TCRdb reprocessed the public reads and kept productive beta chains. Every distinct CDR3 protein forms one entry, paired with its most common genes and DNA. The sample table lists under 600,000 distinct CDR3 sequences, 16% of them with a count of one. The ten largest clones capture approximately 24% of the sample. The sequenced material came from CD8+ T cells from PBMCs. Receptors were obtained from a human donor in good health (CMV status not recorded). Some clones in this sample may be carry-over from other donors' samples.

The table lists this clonotype with a few counts. The CDR3 region has the DNA TGTGCCAGCAGCATAACAGGGAACGGTGAAAAACTGTTTTTT. Encoded protein: CASSITGNGEKLFF. V and J are TRBV7-9 and TRBJ1-4; weak D call: TRBD1 (6 bases). Trimming took off 5 bases at V and 7 bases at J, with 14 bases between the two ends. The CDR3 covers 14 residues. The germline V gene encodes CDR1 SEHNR and CDR2 FQNEAQ (reference sequence).

This rearrangement joins TRBV24-1 to TRBJ2-1, with TRBD1 identical over 8 bases. V was pared by 0 bases and J by 10 bases, with 4 bases of the junction left unmatched. The CDR3 spans 14 residues. Germline V gene lookup returns CDR1 KGHDR and CDR2 SFDVKD. The CDR3 DNA sequence: TGTGCCACCAGTGATTTGCAACAGGGGGGAGAGCAGTTCTTC. Translation gives CATSDLQQGGEQFF.

This clonotype has just one count. The V and J genes are TRBV9 and TRBJ1-2; 10 positions agree with TRBD1. Germline V CDR1 and CDR2: SGDLS, YYNGEE. The J segment lost 8 bases and the V segment lost 0 bases, leaving 7 bases of the junction unmatched. The CDR3 sequence is 15 residues long. CDR3 loop: CASSVGQGQGKGYTF. In DNA, the CDR3 is TGTGCCAGCAGCGTAGGTCAGGGACAGGGGAAGGGCTACACCTTC.

The V and J genes are TRBV3-1 and TRBJ1-1; D remains unclear. Germline CDR1 is LGHDT and CDR2 is YNNKEL (reference sequence). The length of the CDR3 is 15 residues. V was clipped by 0 bases and J by 1 base, with 9 bases between them. CDR3 sequence (DNA): TGTGCCAGCAGCCAAGATTTCAGGCCGAACACTGAAGCTTTCTTT. Amino acid sequence: CASSQDFRPNTEAFF. Full variable domain (rest looked up from reference TRBV3-1 and TRBJ1-1): DTAVSQTPKYLVTQMGNDKSIKCEQNLGHDTMYWYKQDSKKFLKIMFSYNNKELIINETVPNRFSPKSPDKAHLNLHINSLELGDSAVYFCASSQDFRPNTEAFFGQGTRLTVV.

This clonotype was found many times. The chain uses TRBV7-9 and TRBJ1-6, with TRBD1 as a possible D gene (6 bases). The CDR3 has 14 residues. Germline V gene data show CDR1 as SEHNR and CDR2 as FQNEAQ (reference sequence). Trimming stripped 5 bases from V and 8 bases from J, with 13 bases between. CDR3 amino acids: CASSRTAGDSPLHF. The CDR3, as DNA: TGTGCCAGCAGCCGGACAGCCGGTGATTCACCCCTCCACTTT.

V gene TRBV20-1 combines with J gene TRBJ1-5; D is undetermined. The CDR3 runs to 19 residues. The V end lost 5 bases, the J end lost 0 bases, and 26 bases lay between the germline ends. Germline V CDR1 and CDR2: DFQATT, SNEGSKA (reference sequence). This CDR3 is CSALETSGSALYSNQPQHF. The CDR3 coding sequence is TGCAGTGCTCTCGAGACCTCCGGGTCGGCCCTCTATAGCAATCAGCCCCAGCATTTT.

This clonotype was observed at least ten times. The chain recombines TRBV7-9 with TRBJ2-7; D assignment may be TRBD1 or TRBD2 (5 bases each). The germline V gene encodes CDR1 SEHNR and CDR2 FQNEAQ (reference sequence). Trimming took 5 bases from V and 2 from J, leaving 16 bases between them. The CDR3 sequence is 15 residues long. CDR3 DNA sequence: TGTGCCAGCAGCGCTCCAGGGACCTCAGCCTACGAGCAGTACTTC. This codes for CASSAPGTSAYEQYF.

The chain recombines TRBV3-1 with TRBJ1-5; TRBD1 might be the D (5 bases). This CDR3 spans 15 amino acids. V was pared by 0 bases and J by 9 bases, with 15 bases between. The germline V gene encodes CDR1 LGHDT and CDR2 YNNKEL (reference sequence). CDR3 in amino acids: CASSQDGGKGWPQHF. The DNA of the CDR3 is TGTGCCAGCAGCCAAGACGGAGGGAAGGGGTGGCCCCAGCATTTT.

In this sample, this clonotype turned up many times. The CDR3 nucleotides are TGTGCCAGCAGCTTAGGGGGCGAAGGGACAGATACGCAGTATTTT. Residues: CASSLGGEGTDTQYF. The chain combines TRBV7-9 with TRBJ2-3; D is possibly TRBD1 (5 bases). The CDR3 totals 15 residues. V was trimmed by 1 base and J by 3 bases, leaving 11 bases between them. The V gene's germline CDR1 is SEHNR and CDR2 FQNEAQ (reference sequence).

Comments on this clonotype: One junction end disagrees with the germline gene, perhaps due to a read error. The V gene is TRBV15, the J gene TRBJ1-5; D is perhaps TRBD1 (6 bases). CDR3 size: 18 residues. The V gene's germline CDR1 is LNHNV and CDR2 YYDKDF (reference sequence). In nucleotides, the CDR3 is TGTACCACCAGCTCTCTGCATGGACAGTTAGATAGCAATCAGCCCCAGCATTTT. Its protein product is CTTSSLHGQLDSNQPQHF.

The J gene is TRBJ1-2, the V gene TRBV28; the D gene is possibly TRBD1 (5 bases). The germline gives CDR1 MDHEN, CDR2 SYDVKM. There are 14 residues in the CDR3. V dropped 7 bases and J dropped 5 bases, with 17 bases sitting between them. Here the CDR3 DNA reads TGTGCCAGCACCGTAAGAGGGGTCCGATATGGCTACACCTTC. Amino acid sequence: CASTVRGVRYGYTF.

This clonotype appeared many times. The rearrangement uses TRBV27 and TRBJ1-2, with 11 nucleotides matching TRBD1. The CDR3 is 17 residues long. The V gene's germline CDR1 is MNHEY and CDR2 SMNVEV (reference sequence). V was pared by 4 bases and J by 0 bases, with 7 bases of the junction left unmatched. The CDR3 loop is CASSSYGQGATNYGYTF. The CDR3, as DNA: TGTGCCAGCAGTTCGTACGGACAGGGGGCTACTAACTATGGCTACACCTTC.

V usage is TRBV5-4 and J usage is TRBJ2-3; 7 nucleotides agree with TRBD2. Unmatched junction bases numbered 11, after V lost 8 bases and J lost 2 bases. The length of the CDR3 is 15 residues. Germline CDR1 and CDR2: SGHNT and YYREEE (reference sequence). CDR3 residues: CASDLGRENTDTQYF. The CDR3 DNA reads TGTGCCAGTGATCTTGGGCGGGAGAACACAGATACGCAGTATTTT. Full variable domain (rest looked up from reference TRBV5-4 and TRBJ2-3): ETGVTQSPTHLIKTRGQQVTLRCSSQSGHNTVSWYQQALGQGPQFIFQYYREEENGRGNFPPRFSGLQFPNYSSELNVNALELDDSALYLCASDLGRENTDTQYFGPGTRLTVL.

This clonotype was found many times. The chain carries TRBV12-3 or TRBV12-4 and TRBJ1-3, with TRBD1 matching over 8 bases. Trimming removed 8 bases from V and 3 bases from J; junction bases left unmatched: 15. The CDR3 runs to 17 residues. DNA for the CDR3: TGTGCCAGCCATCTCGACAGGGGATGGGAGAATGGAAACACCATATATTTT. Amino acids: CASHLDRGWENGNTIYF.

This clonotype was seen repeatedly, ten times or more. The CDR3 region is CASSYSTASYNSPLHF. CDR3 nucleotide sequence: TGTGCCAGCAGTTACTCGACAGCCTCGTATAATTCACCCCTCCACTTT. This sequence joins TRBV6-5 and TRBJ1-6; tentatively, D is TRBD1 (5 bases). Trimming took off 0 bases at V and 4 bases at J, with 10 bases between the two ends. Per germline, CDR1 MNHEY and CDR2 SVGAGI. This CDR3 comprises 16 residues.

There are many counts of this clonotype. This rearrangement joins TRBV14 to TRBJ2-1, with D perhaps TRBD2 (6 bases). Germline CDR1 and CDR2: SGHDN and FVKESK. The CDR3 totals 17 residues. V was pared by 4 bases and J by 0 bases, with 16 bases between. The CDR3 DNA reads as TGTGCCAGCAGCCCTACCGGGGGTCCCCGCTCCTACAATGAGCAGTTCTTC. This sequence encodes CASSPTGGPRSYNEQFF.

This clonotype was picked up many times. J is TRBJ2-1 and V is TRBV7-9; the match to TRBD2 covers 7 bases. CDR1 is SEHNR and CDR2 is FQNEAQ in the germline V gene (reference sequence). V gave up 6 bases and J gave up 0 bases; unmatched junction bases: 5. This CDR3 has 15 amino acids. The CDR3: CASRPGTTSYNEQFF. In DNA form, the CDR3 reads TGTGCCAGCAGGCCCGGGACTACCTCCTACAATGAGCAGTTCTTC.

This clonotype was recorded many times. The rearrangement links TRBV6-6 to TRBJ2-7, with 8 bases fitting TRBD1. The ends lost 2 bases at V and 3 bases at J; junction bases unmatched: 3. Germline V lookup: CDR1 MNHNY, CDR2 SVGAGI (reference sequence). There are 14 residues in the CDR3. CDR3 bases: TGTGCCAGCAGTTACGGGACAGGATACTACGAGCAGTACTTC. As protein: CASSYGTGYYEQYF.

The V call is TRBV6-4, the J call TRBJ1-2, with TRBD1 matching over 8 bases. V lost 3 bases, J lost 4 bases, and 4 bases stayed unmatched. The CDR3 runs 14 residues. The germline V gene encodes CDR1 MRHNA and CDR2 SNTAGT. Here the CDR3 reads CASSETGTGYGYTF. Written as DNA, the CDR3 is TGTGCCAGCAGTGAGACAGGGACAGGCTATGGCTACACCTTC.

This clonotype has ten or more counts. The chain combines TRBV6-6 with TRBJ2-3; D remains ambiguous. The CDR3 spans 12 residues. Germline CDR1 is MNHNY and CDR2 is SVGAGI (reference sequence). The ends were cut back, 2 bases at V and 3 bases at J, with 3 bases in the middle. Here the CDR3 reads CASSYPTDTQYF. CDR3 in DNA: TGTGCCAGCAGTTACCCTACAGATACGCAGTATTTT.

Of note for this clonotype: Since a much larger clone is just one base distant, this may be a read error. The V call is TRBV7-9, the J call TRBJ1-2; D is unresolved. This CDR3 spans 15 amino acids. Germline V gene data show CDR1 as SEHNR and CDR2 as FQNEAQ (reference sequence). CDR3 sequence (DNA): TGTGCCAGCAGCGGCCCTTTCCCCACTAACTATGGCTACGCCTTC. This gives the protein CASSGPFPTNYGYAF.

Concerning this clonotype itself: This may be a read error: a much more frequent sequence differs by one nucleotide. This is likely a read error, given that the CDR3 carries no conserved phenylalanine or tryptophan at its end. The rearrangement uses TRBV6-5 and TRBJ2-1; TRBD2 matches 12 bases. CDR3 length: 15 amino acids. CDR1 and CDR2 (germline): MNHEY, SVGAGI. The ends lost 6 bases at V and 6 bases at J; junction bases unmatched: 6. The CDR3 nucleotides read TGTGCCAGCAGGAAACTAGCGGGAGGTATCAATGAGCAGTTCTTA. Translating gives CASRKLAGGINEQFL.

This clonotype is a singleton in its sample. This sequence may be a read error, since a much larger clone differs from it by one base. The chain joins TRBV7-6 to TRBJ1-4; D perhaps matches TRBD1 (6 bases). V dropped 5 bases and J dropped 0 bases, with 19 bases sitting between them. Germline V gives CDR1 SGHVS, CDR2 FNYEAQ. The CDR3 covers 18 residues. The CDR3 nucleotides read TGTGCCAGCAGCCCAGGGGTGGTCATCGATTCAACTAATGAAAAACTGTTTTTT. Protein: CASSPGVVIDSTNEKLFF.

The chain recombines TRBV6-5 with TRBJ2-7; 14 bases map to TRBD2. This CDR3 is 16 amino acids long. V lost 2 bases to trimming and J lost 3 bases; unmatched junction nucleotides: 3. Germline-derived CDR1 and CDR2 are MNHEY and SVGAGI. Here the CDR3 reads CASSYPGLAGGYEQYF. In nucleotides, the CDR3 is TGTGCCAGCAGTTACCCCGGACTAGCGGGAGGCTACGAGCAGTACTTC.

This clonotype was found a few times. The chain recombines TRBV14 with TRBJ2-5; perhaps TRBD2 as D (6 bases). In germline, CDR1 is SGHDN, CDR2 FVKESK. This CDR3 spans 18 amino acids. Trimming cost V 0 bases and J 0 bases, with 17 bases left between them. The CDR3 region has the DNA TGTGCCAGCAGCCAAGATTGGGCTAGCGAAGAGTACCAAGAGACCCAGTACTTC. As protein: CASSQDWASEEYQETQYF.

This clonotype was seen many times. V usage is TRBV7-3 and J usage is TRBJ2-1; D gene unclear. The germline V gene encodes CDR1 SGHTA and CDR2 FQGTGA. Trimming took off 1 base at V and 7 bases at J, with 5 bases between the two ends. The CDR3 length is 12 residues. The CDR3 loop is CASSLMGNEQFF. The CDR3 DNA follows: TGTGCCAGCAGCTTAATGGGGAATGAGCAGTTCTTC.

This clonotype was seen repeatedly, ten times or more. A junction boundary mismatches the germline segment, possibly from a read error. The rearrangement links TRBV7-7 to TRBJ2-3; D not resolved. CDR3 length: 15 amino acids. Germline CDR1 and CDR2: SSHAT and FNYEAQ (reference sequence). CDR3 amino acids: CASSETVTHTDTQYF. The CDR3 region has the DNA TGTGCTAGCAGCGAAACGGTAACGCACACAGATACGCAGTATTTT. Using reference TRBV7-7 and TRBJ2-3 for the parts outside the CDR3, the full variable domain is GAGVSQSPRYKVTKRGQDVTLRCDPISSHATLYWYQQALGQGPEFLTYFNYEAQPDKSGLPSDRFSAERPEGSISTLTIQRTEQRDSAMYRCASSETVTHTDTQYFGPGTRLTVL.

This clonotype was found many times. The rearrangement uses TRBV28 and TRBJ1-1, with no clear D. V shed 6 bases and J shed 1 base, with 12 bases lying between them. Germline V gene data show CDR1 as MDHEN and CDR2 as SYDVKM. This CDR3 has 14 amino acids. The DNA of the CDR3 is TGTGCCAGCAGCCCCGGACGGAAGAACACTGAAGCTTTCTTT. Protein sequence: CASSPGRKNTEAFF.

The chain links TRBV7-3 to TRBJ2-2; 9 nucleotides match TRBD2. J was trimmed by 3 bases and V by 6 bases; bases with no gene match: 5. This CDR3 is built from 15 residues. Germline assignment: CDR1 SGHTA and CDR2 FQGTGA. The CDR3 spells CASRFSGGDTGELFF. The CDR3 nucleotides read TGTGCCAGCAGGTTTAGCGGGGGTGACACCGGGGAGCTGTTTTTT.